This T cell receptor beta chain originates from a study of neurological immune-mediated disorders. Stored at -80 C, 2 million PBMCs were the source of the unsorted libraries. Germline V lookup: CDR1 SGHRS, CDR2 YFSETQ. J gave up 3 bases and V 0 bases, and 6 bases lay outside the gene matches. The CDR3 is 15 residues long. In TCRdb, the 5' RACE reads were re-called with MiXCR into one record per CDR3 protein. The profile shows tens of thousands of distinct CDR3 sequences, about a tenth of them singletons. Findings and limits, study-wide: Because no CDR3 amino acid sequences were shared across subjects by expanded clones, private repertoires were suggested in all groups.

This clonotype has only a few counts. What it recognizes is unknown. Sequencing input: PBMCs. The origin of this receptor is a middle-aged man in good health. The gene calls are TRBV5-1 and TRBJ2-7; 7 bases agree with TRBD2. CDR3 nucleotide sequence: TGCGCCAGCAGCTTGGGGACGGGAGGCATCTACGAGCAGTACTTC. Its translation is CASSLGTGGIYEQYF.